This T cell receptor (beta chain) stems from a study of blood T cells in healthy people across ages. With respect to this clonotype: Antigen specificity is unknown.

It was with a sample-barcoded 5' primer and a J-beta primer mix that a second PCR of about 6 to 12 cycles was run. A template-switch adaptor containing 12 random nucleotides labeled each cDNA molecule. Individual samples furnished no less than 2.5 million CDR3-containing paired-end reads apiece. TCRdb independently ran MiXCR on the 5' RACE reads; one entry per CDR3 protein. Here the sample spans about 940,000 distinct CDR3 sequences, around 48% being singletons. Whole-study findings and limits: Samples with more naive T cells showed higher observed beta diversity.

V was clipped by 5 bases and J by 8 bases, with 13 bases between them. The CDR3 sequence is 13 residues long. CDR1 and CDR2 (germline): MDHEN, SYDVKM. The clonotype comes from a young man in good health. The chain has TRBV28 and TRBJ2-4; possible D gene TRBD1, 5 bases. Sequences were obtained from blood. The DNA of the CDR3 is TGTGCCAGCAGTATCAGGGATAGGGACATTCAGTACTTC. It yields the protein CASSIRDRDIQYF.